Below are 14 T cell receptor beta chains sequenced from a single sample in a study of CD8 T cells in Susac syndrome. Reverse transcription of roughly 0.45 to 1 ug RNA was performed with random hexamers. TCRdb re-derived calls from the immunoSEQ multiplex PCR reads in MiXCR, one entry per CDR3 protein. The sample shows approximately 300,000 distinct CDR3 sequences, around nine tenths of them seen only once. The sample taken for sequencing was CD8+ T cells from PBMCs. Every receptor here comes from a human donor with multiple sclerosis.

The J gene is TRBJ2-7, the V gene TRBV5-4; 7 bases map to TRBD2. The V gene end was trimmed by 4 bases and the J gene end by 2 bases; junction bases not matched to a gene: 9. CDR3 size: 15 residues. Germline CDR1 reads SGHNT; CDR2 reads YYREEE (reference sequence). Here the CDR3 DNA reads TGTGCCAGCAGCCCGTTTGCGGGAGAACCCTACGAGCAGTACTTC. This gives the protein CASSPFAGEPYEQYF.

J is TRBJ2-7 and V is TRBV4-2; D might be TRBD2 (6 bases). CDR3 length: 16 amino acids. Trimming left V 0 bases short and J 1 base short, with 13 bases between. Germline CDR1 is LGHNA and CDR2 is YNFKEQ. CDR3 protein: CASSQEGSGPSYEQYF. The CDR3 nucleotides read TGTGCCAGCAGCCAAGAGGGCAGCGGGCCTTCCTACGAGCAGTACTTC.

CDR3 bases: TGTGCCAGCAGCGGCACAGGGGATAGCACAGATACGCAGTATTTT. Its protein is CASSGTGDSTDTQYF. The chain carries TRBV5-5 and TRBJ2-3; 7 bases fit TRBD1. The CDR3 contains 15 residues. The J segment lost 0 bases and the V segment lost 4 bases, leaving 5 bases of the junction unmatched. Germline V gives CDR1 SGHKS, CDR2 YYEKEE (reference sequence).

The chain combines TRBV27 with TRBJ1-1; 9 bases map to TRBD1. The germline gives CDR1 MNHEY, CDR2 SMNVEV (reference sequence). J lost 0 bases, V lost 2 bases, and 13 bases had no gene match. The CDR3 has 19 residues. This CDR3 is CASSLEGQGAGPMNTEAFF. CDR3 DNA: TGTGCCAGCAGTTTAGAGGGACAGGGAGCAGGGCCGATGAACACTGAAGCTTTCTTT.

This clonotype occurred once. The chain uses TRBV27 and TRBJ2-7, with 10 positions matching TRBD2. The CDR3 is made up of 15 amino acids. V trimming: 5 bases; J trimming: 2 bases; junction bases outside the gene matches: 6. CDR1 is MNHEY, CDR2 SMNVEV, per germline (reference sequence). The CDR3 DNA follows: TGTGCCAGCAGTGGAGGACTAGCGGAGACCTACGAGCAGTACTTC. Protein product: CASSGGLAETYEQYF.

This rearrangement joins TRBV13 to TRBJ1-4; TRBD1 matches 9 bases. The V and J ends lost 5 bases and 7 bases, in that order; junction bases with no gene match: 14. The CDR3 is 17 amino acids. Germline lookup yields CDR1 PRHDT and CDR2 FYEKMQ (reference sequence). This CDR3 reads CASSLHNGGQGSEKLFF. In nucleotides, the CDR3 is TGTGCCAGCAGCCTTCACAATGGGGGACAGGGCAGTGAAAAACTGTTTTTT.

This chain connects TRBV19 to TRBJ2-1; no reliable D call. The V gene lost 5 bases and the J gene lost 4 bases, with 15 bases spanning the gap. Germline V gene sequence: CDR1 LNHDA, CDR2 SQIVND (reference sequence). The CDR3 sequence is 15 residues long. CDR3 sequence (DNA): TGTGCCAGTAGTCTGGCCGTAGGGCTTTACAATGAGCAGTTCTTC. Its protein product is CASSLAVGLYNEQFF.

The CDR3 nucleotides read TGTGCCAGCAGGCCCCCCGATTCCGGGGAGCTGTTTTTT. This translates into CASRPPDSGELFF. V is TRBV9 and J is TRBJ2-2; no reliable D call. The germline V and J ends were trimmed by 5 bases and 6 bases, with 11 bases remaining between them. The germline V gene has CDR1 SGDLS and CDR2 YYNGEE. This CDR3 has 13 amino acids. The full variable domain, with the rest looked up from reference TRBV9 and TRBJ2-2, is DSGVTQTPKHLITATGQRVTLRCSPRSGDLSVYWYQQSLDQGLQFLIQYYNGEERAKGNILERFSAQQFPDLHSELNLSSLELGDSALYFCASRPPDSGELFFGEGSRLTVL.

V usage is TRBV6-2 or TRBV6-3 and J usage is TRBJ2-1; 13 positions agree with TRBD2. From germline, CDR1 is MNHEY and CDR2 SVGEGT. J lost 10 bases, V lost 2 bases, and 14 bases had no gene match. The CDR3 consists of 18 residues. The DNA of the CDR3 is TGTGCCAGCAGTTACCCCCTGGTACTAGCGGGAGGGCCAAAAGAGCAGTTCTTC. The encoded protein is CASSYPLVLAGGPKEQFF.

The J gene is TRBJ2-7, the V gene TRBV4-3, with 10 positions matching TRBD1. V was clipped by 2 bases and J by 4 bases; unmatched bases: 8. This CDR3 comprises 16 residues. Germline V lookup: CDR1 LGHNA, CDR2 YSLEER. The CDR3 spells CASSQTGTGARYEQYF. As DNA, the CDR3 is TGCGCCAGCAGCCAAACCGGGACAGGGGCGCGGTACGAGCAGTACTTC.

This chain joins TRBV28 and TRBJ1-5, with D perhaps TRBD1 (6 bases). The V gene lost 3 bases and the J gene lost 0 bases, with 9 bases spanning the gap. Germline CDR1 MDHEN, CDR2 SYDVKM. The CDR3 is 15 amino acids. CDR3 residues: CASSFRTDSNQPQHF. The CDR3 coding sequence is TGTGCCAGCAGTTTTAGGACAGATAGCAATCAGCCCCAGCATTTT.

The chain joins TRBV18 to TRBJ2-6, with TRBD1 matching 11 bases. CDR1 is KGHSH, CDR2 LQKENI, per germline. The CDR3 consists of 18 residues. Germline trimming cut 3 bases from V and 2 bases from J; bases unmatched to any gene: 6. CDR3 sequence reads: CASSPPGQGVAGANVLTF. DNA for the CDR3: TGTGCCAGCTCACCGCCGGGACAGGGGGTTGCTGGGGCCAACGTCCTGACTTTC. Looking up the rest from reference TRBV18 and TRBJ2-6 gives the full variable domain: NAGVMQNPRHLVRRRGQEARLRCSPMKGHSHVYWYRQLPEEGLKFMVYLQKENIIDESGMPKERFSAEFPKEGPSILRIQQVVRGDSAAYFCASSPPGQGVAGANVLTFGAGSRLTVL.

Only one count was recorded for this clonotype. This chain joins TRBV25-1 and TRBJ1-3; the D is unclear. The V gene lost 2 bases and the J gene lost 0 bases, with 17 bases spanning the gap. CDR3 length: 18 amino acids. CDR1 and CDR2 (germline): MGHDK, SYGVNS. The CDR3 DNA sequence: TGTGCCAGCAGTGAAACGGTGGCGCAGAAGCCCTCTGGAAACACCATATATTTT. It is translated as CASSETVAQKPSGNTIYF.

This clonotype is a singleton in its sample. The chain links TRBV27 to TRBJ2-2; D gene uncertain. Looked up from germline, CDR1 is MNHEY and CDR2 is SMNVEV (reference sequence). V lost 6 bases, J lost 8 bases, and 10 bases lay in between. The CDR3 is 12 residues long. For the CDR3, the DNA is TGTGCCAGCAGGGTCTTGGGGGGGGAGCTGTTTTTT. It is translated as CASRVLGGELFF.